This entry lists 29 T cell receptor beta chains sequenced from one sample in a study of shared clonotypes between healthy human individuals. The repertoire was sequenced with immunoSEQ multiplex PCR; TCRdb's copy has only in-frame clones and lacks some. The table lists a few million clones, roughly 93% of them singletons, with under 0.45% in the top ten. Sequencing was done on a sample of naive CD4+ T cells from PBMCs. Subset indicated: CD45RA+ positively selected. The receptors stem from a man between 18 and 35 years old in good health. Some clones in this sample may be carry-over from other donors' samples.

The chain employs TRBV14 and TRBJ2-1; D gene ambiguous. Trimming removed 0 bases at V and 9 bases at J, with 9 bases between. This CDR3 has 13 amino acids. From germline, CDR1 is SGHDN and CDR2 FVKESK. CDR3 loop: CASSQERSFEQFF. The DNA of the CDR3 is TGTGCCAGCAGCCAAGAAAGGTCTTTTGAGCAGTTCTTC.

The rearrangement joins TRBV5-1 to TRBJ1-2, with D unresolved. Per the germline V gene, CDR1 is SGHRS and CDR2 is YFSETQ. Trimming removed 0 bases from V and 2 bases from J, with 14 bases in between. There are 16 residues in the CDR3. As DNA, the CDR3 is TGCGCCAGCAGCTTGGTTTTCTCGCGAACAAACTATGGCTACACCTTC. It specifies CASSLVFSRTNYGYTF.

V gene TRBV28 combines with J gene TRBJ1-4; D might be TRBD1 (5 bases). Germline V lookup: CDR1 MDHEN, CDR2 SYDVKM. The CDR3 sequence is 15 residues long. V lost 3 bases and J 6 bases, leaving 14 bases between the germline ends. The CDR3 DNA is TGTGCCAGCAGTTTTATAACGGGACCTTATGAAAAACTGTTTTTT. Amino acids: CASSFITGPYEKLFF.

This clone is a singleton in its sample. As DNA, the CDR3 is TGCGCCAGCAGCTTGGGGGGACAGGACGGCTATGGCTACACCTTC. This sequence encodes CASSLGGQDGYGYTF. The gene calls are TRBV5-1 and TRBJ1-2; 8 bases are shared with TRBD1. This CDR3 has 15 residues. J gave up 4 bases and V 0 bases, and 5 bases lay outside the gene matches. Germline CDR1 SGHRS, CDR2 YFSETQ.

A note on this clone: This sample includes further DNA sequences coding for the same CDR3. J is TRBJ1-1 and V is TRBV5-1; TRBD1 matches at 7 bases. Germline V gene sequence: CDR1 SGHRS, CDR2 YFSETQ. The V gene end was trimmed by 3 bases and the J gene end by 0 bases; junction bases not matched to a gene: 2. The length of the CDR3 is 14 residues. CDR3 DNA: TGCGCCAGCAGCTGGGACAGAATGAACACTGAAGCTTTCTTT. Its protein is CASSWDRMNTEAFF.

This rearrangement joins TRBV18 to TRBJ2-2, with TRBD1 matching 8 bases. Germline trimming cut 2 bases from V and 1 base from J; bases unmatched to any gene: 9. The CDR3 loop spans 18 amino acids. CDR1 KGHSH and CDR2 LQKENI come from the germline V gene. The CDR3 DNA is TGTGCCAGCTCACCAATTTATATCGGACAGGGGAACACCGGGGAGCTGTTTTTT. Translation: CASSPIYIGQGNTGELFF.

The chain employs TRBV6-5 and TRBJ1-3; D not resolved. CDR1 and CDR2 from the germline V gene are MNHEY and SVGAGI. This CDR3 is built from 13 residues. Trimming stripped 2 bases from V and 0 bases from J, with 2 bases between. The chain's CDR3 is CASSYGSGNTIYF. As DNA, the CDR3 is TGTGCCAGCAGTTACGGCTCTGGAAACACCATATATTTT.

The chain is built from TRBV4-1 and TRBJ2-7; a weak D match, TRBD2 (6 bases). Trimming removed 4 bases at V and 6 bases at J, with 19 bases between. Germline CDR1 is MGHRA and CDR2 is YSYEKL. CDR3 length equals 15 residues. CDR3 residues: CASSLRQGGTGEQYF. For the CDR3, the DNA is TGCGCCAGCAGCCTTCGCCAGGGAGGTACTGGCGAGCAGTACTTC.

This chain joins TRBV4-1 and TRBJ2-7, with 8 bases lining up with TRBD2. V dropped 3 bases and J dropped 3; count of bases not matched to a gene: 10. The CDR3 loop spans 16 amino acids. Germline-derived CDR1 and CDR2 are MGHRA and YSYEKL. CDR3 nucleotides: TGCGCCAGCAGCCACCGCCGGGGAGCGGGAGACTACGAGCAGTACTTC. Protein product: CASSHRRGAGDYEQYF.

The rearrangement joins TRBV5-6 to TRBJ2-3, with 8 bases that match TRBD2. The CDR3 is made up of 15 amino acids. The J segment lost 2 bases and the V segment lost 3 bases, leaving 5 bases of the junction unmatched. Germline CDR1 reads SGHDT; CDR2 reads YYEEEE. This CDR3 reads CASSWTSSYTDTQYF. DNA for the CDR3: TGTGCCAGCAGCTGGACTAGCAGCTACACAGATACGCAGTATTTT. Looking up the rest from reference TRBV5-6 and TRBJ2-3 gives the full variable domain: DAGVTQSPTHLIKTRGQQVTLRCSPKSGHDTVSWYQQALGQGPQFIFQYYEEEERQRGNFPDRFSGHQFPNYSSELNVNALLLGDSALYLCASSWTSSYTDTQYFGPGTRLTVL.

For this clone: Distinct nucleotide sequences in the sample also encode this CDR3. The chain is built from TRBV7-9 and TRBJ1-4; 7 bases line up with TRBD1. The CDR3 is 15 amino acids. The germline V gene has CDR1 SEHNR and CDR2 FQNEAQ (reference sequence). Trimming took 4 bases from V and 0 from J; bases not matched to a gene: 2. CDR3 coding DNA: TGTGCCAGCAGCTCCGGGACAGCAACTAATGAAAAACTGTTTTTT. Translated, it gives CASSSGTATNEKLFF.

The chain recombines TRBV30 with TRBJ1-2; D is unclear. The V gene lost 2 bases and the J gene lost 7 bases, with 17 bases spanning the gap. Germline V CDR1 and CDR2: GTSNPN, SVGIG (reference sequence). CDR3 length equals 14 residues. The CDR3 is CAWSPGLDGRGYTF. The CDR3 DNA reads TGTGCCTGGAGTCCCGGCCTTGACGGCCGTGGCTACACCTTC.

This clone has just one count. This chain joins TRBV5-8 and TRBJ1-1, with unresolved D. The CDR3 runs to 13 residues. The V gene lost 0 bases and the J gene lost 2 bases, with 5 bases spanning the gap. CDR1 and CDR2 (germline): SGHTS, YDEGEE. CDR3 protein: CASSLVVNTEAFF. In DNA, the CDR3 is TGTGCCAGCAGCTTGGTGGTAAACACTGAAGCTTTCTTT.

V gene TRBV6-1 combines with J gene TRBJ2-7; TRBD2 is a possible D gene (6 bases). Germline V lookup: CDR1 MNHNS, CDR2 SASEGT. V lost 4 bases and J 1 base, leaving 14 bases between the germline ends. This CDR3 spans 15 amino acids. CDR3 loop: CASSGTGTPSYEQYF. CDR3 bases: TGTGCCAGCAGTGGAACCGGGACTCCTTCCTACGAGCAGTACTTC.

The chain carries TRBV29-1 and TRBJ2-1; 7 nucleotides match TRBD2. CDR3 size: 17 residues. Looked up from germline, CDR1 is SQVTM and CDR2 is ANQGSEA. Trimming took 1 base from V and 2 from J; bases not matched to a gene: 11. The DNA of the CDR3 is TGCAGCGTTGAAGGTCCGCGGGAGAGTCGCCCCTACAATGAGCAGTTCTTC. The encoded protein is CSVEGPRESRPYNEQFF.

CDR3 sequence: CATSRIGGRIETQYF. The CDR3 DNA reads TGTGCCACCAGCAGGATAGGGGGCCGAATAGAGACCCAGTACTTC. This chain connects TRBV15 to TRBJ2-5; 7 nucleotides agree with TRBD1. Per the germline V gene, CDR1 is LNHNV and CDR2 is YYDKDF (reference sequence). The CDR3 totals 15 residues. V trimming: 3 bases; J trimming: 4 bases; junction bases outside the gene matches: 8.

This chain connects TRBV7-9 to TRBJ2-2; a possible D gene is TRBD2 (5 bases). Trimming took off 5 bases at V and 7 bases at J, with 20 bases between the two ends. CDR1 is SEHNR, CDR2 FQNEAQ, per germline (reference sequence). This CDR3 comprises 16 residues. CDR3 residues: CASSPIGLAGGGELFF. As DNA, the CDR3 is TGTGCCAGCAGCCCGATTGGGCTAGCTGGTGGCGGGGAGCTGTTTTTT.

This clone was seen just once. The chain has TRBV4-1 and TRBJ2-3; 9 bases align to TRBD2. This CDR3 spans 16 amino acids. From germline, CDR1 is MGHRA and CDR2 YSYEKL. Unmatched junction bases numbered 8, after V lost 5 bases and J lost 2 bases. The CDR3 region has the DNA TGCGCCAGCAGCGATAGCGGGAGAGGGGACACAGATACGCAGTATTTT. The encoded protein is CASSDSGRGDTDTQYF.

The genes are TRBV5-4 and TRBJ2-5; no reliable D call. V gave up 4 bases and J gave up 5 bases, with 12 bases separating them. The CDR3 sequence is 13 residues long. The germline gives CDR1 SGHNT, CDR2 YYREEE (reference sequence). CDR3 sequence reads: CASSVGSGETQYF. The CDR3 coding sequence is TGTGCCAGCAGCGTGGGGTCCGGGGAGACCCAGTACTTC.

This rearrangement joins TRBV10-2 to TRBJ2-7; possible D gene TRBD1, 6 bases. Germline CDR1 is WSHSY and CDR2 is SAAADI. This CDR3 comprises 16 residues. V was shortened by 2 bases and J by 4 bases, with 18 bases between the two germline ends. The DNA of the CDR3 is TGCGCCAGCAGTGAGACCCCCAGGGGTACGGGATACGAGCAGTACTTC. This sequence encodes CASSETPRGTGYEQYF.

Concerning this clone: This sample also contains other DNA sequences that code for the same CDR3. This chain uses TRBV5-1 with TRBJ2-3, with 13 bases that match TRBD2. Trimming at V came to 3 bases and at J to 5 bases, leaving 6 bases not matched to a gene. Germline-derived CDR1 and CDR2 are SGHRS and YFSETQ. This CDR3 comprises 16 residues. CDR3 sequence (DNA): TGCGCCAGCAGCTCGCGGACTAGCGGGAGTGGAGATACGCAGTATTTT. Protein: CASSSRTSGSGDTQYF.

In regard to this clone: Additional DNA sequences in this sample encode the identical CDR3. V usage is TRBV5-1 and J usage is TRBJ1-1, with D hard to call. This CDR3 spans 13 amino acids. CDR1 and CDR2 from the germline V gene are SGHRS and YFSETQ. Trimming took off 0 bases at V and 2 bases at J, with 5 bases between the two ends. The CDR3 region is CASSLADNTEAFF. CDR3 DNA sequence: TGCGCCAGCAGCTTGGCAGATAACACTGAAGCTTTCTTT. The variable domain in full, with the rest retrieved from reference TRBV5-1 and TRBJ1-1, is KAGVTQTPRYLIKTRGQQVTLSCSPISGHRSVSWYQQTPGQGLQFLFEYFSETQRNKGNFPGRFSGRQFSNSRSEMNVSTLELGDSALYLCASSLADNTEAFFGQGTRLTVV.

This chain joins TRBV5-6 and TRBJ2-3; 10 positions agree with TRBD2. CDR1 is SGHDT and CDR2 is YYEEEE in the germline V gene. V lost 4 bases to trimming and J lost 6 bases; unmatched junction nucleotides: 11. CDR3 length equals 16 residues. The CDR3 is CASSHTSGNAGDTQYF. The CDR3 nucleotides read TGTGCCAGCAGCCACACTAGCGGGAACGCGGGGGATACGCAGTATTTT.

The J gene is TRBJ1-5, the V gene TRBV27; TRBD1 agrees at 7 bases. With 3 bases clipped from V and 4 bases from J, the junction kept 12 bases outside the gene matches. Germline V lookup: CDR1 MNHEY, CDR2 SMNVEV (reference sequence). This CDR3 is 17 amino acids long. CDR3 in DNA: TGTGCCAGCAGTTTCACGAGGAGACAGGGAGGAAATCAGCCCCAGCATTTT. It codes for CASSFTRRQGGNQPQHF.

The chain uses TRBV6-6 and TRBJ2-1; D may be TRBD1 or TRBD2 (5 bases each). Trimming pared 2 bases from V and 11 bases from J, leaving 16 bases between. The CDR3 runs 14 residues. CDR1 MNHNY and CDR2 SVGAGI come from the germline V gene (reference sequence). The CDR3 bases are TGTGCCAGCAGTTACGATGGAGAGGGGCAGCAGCAGTTCTTC. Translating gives CASSYDGEGQQQFF.

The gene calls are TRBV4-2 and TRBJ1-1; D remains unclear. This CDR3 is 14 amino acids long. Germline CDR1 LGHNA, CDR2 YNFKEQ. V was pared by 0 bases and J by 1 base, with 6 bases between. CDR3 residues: CASSQDPRNTEAFF. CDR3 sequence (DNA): TGTGCCAGCAGCCAAGATCCGAGGAACACTGAAGCTTTCTTT.

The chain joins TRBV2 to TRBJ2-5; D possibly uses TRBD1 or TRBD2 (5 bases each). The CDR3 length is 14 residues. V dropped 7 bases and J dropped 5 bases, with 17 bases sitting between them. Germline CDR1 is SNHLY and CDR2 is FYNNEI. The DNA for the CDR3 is TGTGCCAGCACCGGGACCGATGGTGGGGAGACCCAGTACTTC. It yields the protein CASTGTDGGETQYF. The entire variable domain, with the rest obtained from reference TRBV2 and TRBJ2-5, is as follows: EPEVTQTPSHQVTQMGQEVILRCVPISNHLYFYWYRQILGQKVEFLVSFYNNEISEKSEIFDDQFSVERPDGSNFTLKIRSTKLEDSAMYFCASTGTDGGETQYFGPGTRLLVL.

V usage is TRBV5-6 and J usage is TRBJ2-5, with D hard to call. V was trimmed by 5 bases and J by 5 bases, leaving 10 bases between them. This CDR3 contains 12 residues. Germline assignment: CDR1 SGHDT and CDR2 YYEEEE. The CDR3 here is CASRLMGETQYF. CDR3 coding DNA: TGTGCCAGCAGGTTAATGGGGGAGACCCAGTACTTC.

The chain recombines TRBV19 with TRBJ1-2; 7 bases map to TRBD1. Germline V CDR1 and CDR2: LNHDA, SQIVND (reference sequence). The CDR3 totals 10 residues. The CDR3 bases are TGTACGACAGGGAACTATGGCTACACCTTC. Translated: CTTGNYGYTF.